These 7 T cell receptor beta chains were sequenced from one sample in a study of blood T cell dynamics during melanoma immunotherapy. Assay: immunoSEQ multiplex PCR; the TCRdb copy retains only in-frame clones and omits some. Here the sample spans about 8,600 clones, approximately 83% being singletons. Time point indicated: week 3, after first cycle of checkpoint inhibitor. The sample here was blood, taken from a patient treated with checkpoint blockade. The receptors come from a human donor with melanoma.

This chain joins TRBV4-3 and TRBJ1-5, with D tentatively TRBD1 (5 bases). Germline CDR1 and CDR2: LGHNA and YSLEER. Trimming left V 3 bases short and J 5 bases short, with 11 bases between. This CDR3 contains 14 residues. CDR3 sequence reads: CASSHNWGDQPQHF. The CDR3 region has the DNA TGCGCCAGCAGCCACAATTGGGGGGATCAGCCCCAGCATTTT.

Only one count was recorded for this clone. The chain uses TRBV6-5 and TRBJ2-2, with a tentative D call TRBD2 (6 bases). With 6 bases removed from V and 6 bases from J, the gap between germline ends came to 17 bases. The CDR3 runs 15 residues. Germline V gene lookup returns CDR1 MNHEY and CDR2 SVGAGI. CDR3 sequence: CASRTRLGRAGELFF. The DNA for the CDR3 is TGTGCCAGCAGGACGCGACTAGGCCGGGCCGGGGAGCTGTTTTTT.

The chain joins TRBV19 to TRBJ2-1; 9 nucleotides match TRBD2. Trimming took 0 bases from V and 2 from J; bases not matched to a gene: 5. The CDR3 totals 17 residues. Looked up from germline, CDR1 is LNHDA and CDR2 is SQIVND (reference sequence). Here the CDR3 DNA reads TGTGCCAGTAGTATAGAGGGTCTAGCGGGACCCTACAATGAGCAGTTCTTC. It yields the protein CASSIEGLAGPYNEQFF.

This chain connects TRBV6-5 to TRBJ1-4; D gene uncertain. The germline V gene has CDR1 MNHEY and CDR2 SVGAGI. The CDR3 is 15 residues long. The germline V and J ends were trimmed by 0 bases and 6 bases, with 11 bases remaining between them. Written as DNA, the CDR3 is TGTGCCAGCAGTTACTCAGGGAGTGTAGATGAAAAACTGTTTTTT. This codes for CASSYSGSVDEKLFF.

J is TRBJ2-5 and V is TRBV11-1, with D hard to call. Germline V lookup: CDR1 SGHAT, CDR2 FQDESV (reference sequence). V lost 3 bases and J 5 bases, leaving 10 bases between the germline ends. This CDR3 has 13 amino acids. DNA of the CDR3: TGTGCCAGCAGCTTTACTACGACGGAGACCCAGTACTTC. Protein product: CASSFTTTETQYF.

The genes are TRBV20-1 and TRBJ2-7; D is possibly TRBD1 (5 bases). Germline CDR1 and CDR2: DFQATT and SNEGSKA (reference sequence). Trimming left V 3 bases short and J 3 bases short, with 6 bases between. The CDR3 runs 11 residues. This CDR3 reads CSASRGYEQYF. The CDR3 nucleotides are TGCAGTGCTAGTAGGGGCTACGAGCAGTACTTC.

The rearrangement joins TRBV18 to TRBJ2-5; D ambiguous. Per the germline V gene, CDR1 is KGHSH and CDR2 is LQKENI. V was cut by 2 bases and J by 5 bases, with 18 bases left in between. CDR3 length: 16 amino acids. As DNA, the CDR3 is TGTGCCAGCTCACCAGGGCCTCCAGGCCTAGGGGAGACCCAGTACTTC. It yields the protein CASSPGPPGLGETQYF.